One sample yielded the 16 T cell receptor beta chains listed below, sequenced in a study of blood T cell repertoires in COVID-19. Sequenced by immunoSEQ multiplex PCR; TCRdb stores in-frame clones only, minus some. This sample has tens of thousands of clones; about three quarters occur once, and the top ten carry about 47%. Sequenced input: peripheral blood. Receptors originate from a woman of 80 years or more with acute or convalescent COVID-19.

J is TRBJ2-3 and V is TRBV19; D may be TRBD2 (7 bases). Germline CDR1 reads LNHDA; CDR2 reads SQIVND (reference sequence). The length of the CDR3 is 16 residues. V was cut by 7 bases and J by 4 bases, with 21 bases left in between. In DNA, the CDR3 is TGTGCCAGTATGCCCCCGCGGGGGCGGGAATCAGATACGCAGTATTTT. Translated, it gives CASMPPRGRESDTQYF. Full variable domain (remainder filled in from reference TRBV19 and TRBJ2-3): DGGITQSPKYLFRKEGQNVTLSCEQNLNHDAMYWYRQDPGQGLRLIYYSQIVNDFQKGDIAEGYSVSREKKESFPLTVTSAQKNPTAFYLCASMPPRGRESDTQYFGPGTRLTVL.

J is TRBJ1-2 and V is TRBV18; D uncertain. The CDR3 extends over 15 amino acids. The V end was cut by 6 bases, the J end by 6 bases, with 20 bases between. CDR1 and CDR2 from the germline V gene are KGHSH and LQKENI. The CDR3 DNA sequence: TGTGCCAGCTCCCTCACGGCAGGTGGCGAAAATGGCTACACCTTC. This gives the protein CASSLTAGGENGYTF.

The chain has TRBV6-5 and TRBJ1-2; 8 nucleotides align to TRBD1. V shed 10 bases, J shed 7 bases, and the junction held 8 bases outside the gene matches. CDR3 length equals 12 residues. Germline assignment: CDR1 MNHEY and CDR2 SVGAGI. Here the CDR3 reads CAITQGAVGYTF. DNA for the CDR3: TGTGCCATAACCCAGGGGGCGGTTGGCTACACCTTC.

V is TRBV5-1 and J is TRBJ2-5, with 14 bases fitting TRBD2. Trimming at V came to 7 bases and at J to 4 bases, leaving 3 bases not matched to a gene. Germline V gene data show CDR1 as SGHRS and CDR2 as YFSETQ. CDR3 length: 14 residues. The CDR3 coding sequence is TGCGCCAGCGGGACTAGCGGGAGCTCAGAGACCCAGTACTTC. This codes for CASGTSGSSETQYF. Full variable domain (rest looked up from reference TRBV5-1 and TRBJ2-5): KAGVTQTPRYLIKTRGQQVTLSCSPISGHRSVSWYQQTPGQGLQFLFEYFSETQRNKGNFPGRFSGRQFSNSRSEMNVSTLELGDSALYLCASGTSGSSETQYFGPGTRLLVL.

The chain joins TRBV4-2 to TRBJ1-2, with D possibly TRBD1 on 5 matching bases. Trimming took off 1 base at V and 0 bases at J, with 12 bases between the two ends. This CDR3 is built from 16 residues. The V gene's germline CDR1 is LGHNA and CDR2 YNFKEQ. For the CDR3, the DNA is TGTGCCAGCAGCCAAGTGGCGACAGAAGCTAACTATGGCTACACCTTC. Protein product: CASSQVATEANYGYTF.

The J gene is TRBJ1-2, the V gene TRBV5-1; the D gene is possibly TRBD1 (5 bases). With 7 bases removed from V and 0 bases from J, the gap between germline ends came to 10 bases. The CDR3 is 13 residues long. The V gene's germline CDR1 is SGHRS and CDR2 YFSETQ. The CDR3: CASEPGTNYGYTF. CDR3 sequence (DNA): TGCGCCAGCGAACCAGGGACTAACTATGGCTACACCTTC.

This clone has just a few counts. The gene calls are TRBV13 and TRBJ2-7; D gene ambiguous. The CDR3 extends over 13 amino acids. Germline V gene sequence: CDR1 PRHDT, CDR2 FYEKMQ (reference sequence). The V end was cut by 1 base, the J end by 1 base, with 5 bases between. The CDR3 reads CASSLAGSYEQYF. For the CDR3, the DNA is TGTGCCAGCAGCTTAGCGGGTTCCTACGAGCAGTACTTC.

The chain links TRBV30 to TRBJ1-6, with D unclear. Per the germline V gene, CDR1 is GTSNPN and CDR2 is SVGIG (reference sequence). Deletions cut 1 base from V and 0 bases from J, with 10 bases between. This CDR3 has 16 residues. The CDR3 DNA reads TGTGCCTGGAGTGCCGGGGTTTTCTCCTATAATTCACCCCTCCACTTT. It encodes CAWSAGVFSYNSPLHF.

With regard to this clone: Other nucleotide sequences from this sample produce the same CDR3. The CDR3, as DNA: TGTGCCAGCTCACCGCCGGCAGGGGAACATGAAAAACTGTTTTTT. Residues: CASSPPAGEHEKLFF. The genes are TRBV18 and TRBJ1-4; D might be TRBD1 (6 bases). The CDR3 runs 15 residues. Deletions cut 3 bases from V and 6 bases from J, with 14 bases between. CDR1 is KGHSH, CDR2 LQKENI, per germline.

The chain recombines TRBV11-2 with TRBJ2-5; 7 nucleotides align to TRBD1. The CDR3 loop spans 16 amino acids. V lost 4 bases to trimming and J lost 1 base; unmatched junction nucleotides: 9. Germline lookup yields CDR1 SGHAT and CDR2 FQNNGV. The CDR3 loop reads CASSSRGQRGQETQYF. Here the CDR3 DNA reads TGTGCCAGCAGCTCGAGGGGACAGAGAGGCCAAGAGACCCAGTACTTC.

This chain connects TRBV6-5 to TRBJ1-5, with TRBD1 matching over 10 bases. The CDR3 totals 15 residues. Germline V gives CDR1 MNHEY, CDR2 SVGAGI. After removal of 6 bases from V and 7 bases from J, the junction contained 9 bases not matched to a gene. The CDR3 nucleotides are TGTGCCAGCAGCCGGGACAGGGGTTCAGGCCAGCCCCAGCATTTT. It codes for CASSRDRGSGQPQHF.

The V and J genes are TRBV6-6 and TRBJ2-7, with 10 bases that match TRBD1. V shed 7 bases and J 7 bases; nucleotides not matched to a gene: 10. The germline gives CDR1 MNHNY, CDR2 SVGAGI (reference sequence). The CDR3 loop spans 14 amino acids. The CDR3 DNA sequence: TGTGCCAGCAATACCCGGGACAGGGGAGAAGAGCAGTACTTC. Translating it yields CASNTRDRGEEQYF.

The chain combines TRBV3-1 (or the pseudogene TRBV3-2) with TRBJ1-5; 7 bases are a match to TRBD1. V was clipped by 0 bases and J by 14 bases; unmatched bases: 4. From germline, CDR1 is LGHDT and CDR2 YNNKEL (reference sequence). This CDR3 is built from 12 residues. CDR3 coding DNA: TGTGCCAGCAGCCAAGAGGGCAGGGGGAAGCATTTT. Its translation: CASSQEGRGKHF.

The chain recombines TRBV29-1 with TRBJ2-7, with D perhaps TRBD1 (6 bases). CDR1 and CDR2 (germline): SQVTM, ANQGSEA. The V and J ends lost 4 bases and 6 bases respectively, with 10 bases between them. This CDR3 has 11 residues. This CDR3 reads CSVAGVGEQYF. DNA of the CDR3: TGCAGCGTTGCAGGGGTTGGCGAGCAGTACTTC.

In its sample, this clone was seen once. The J gene is TRBJ2-2, the V gene TRBV24-1; 8 nucleotides line up with TRBD1. CDR1 is KGHDR, CDR2 SFDVKD, per germline. The CDR3 contains 14 residues. V shed 12 bases, J shed 8 bases, and the junction held 13 bases outside the gene matches. CDR3 DNA sequence: TGTGCCTCCGCTGGGCAGGGGGCCAAGGGGGAGCTGTTTTTT. Its translation is CASAGQGAKGELFF.

The V and J genes are TRBV2 and TRBJ2-2; D may be TRBD1 (5 bases). The CDR3 has 13 residues. With 4 bases removed from V and 7 bases from J, the gap between germline ends came to 10 bases. The V gene's germline CDR1 is SNHLY and CDR2 FYNNEI. CDR3 sequence (DNA): TGTGCCAGCAGTGGACAGATGAGCGGGGAGCTGTTTTTT. It encodes CASSGQMSGELFF.